This entry lists 32 T cell receptor beta chains sequenced from one sample in a study of graft-versus-host responses after intestinal transplantation (dated by TCRdb to the early 2020s). No cognate antigen is known for these TCRs. The library relied on the immunoSEQ multiplex PCR assay. TCRdb took this table from immuneACCESS and kept in-frame rearrangements with V and J called. Such tables lack part of the clones; where checked against another copy, unresolved V genes explain under half of the gap, and the rest is unexplained. The sample data list about 59,000 clones, and roughly 93% of these were observed just once. Of the sample, about 0.38% falls within the top ten clones. The time point label on this specimen signifies: cells obtained before transplantation from donor or recipient. This specimen was unstimulated CD4+ T cells sorted from spleen or lymph node cells, taken before transplant. The receptors here all came from a human donor who was the organ donor for an intestinal transplant.

The V and J genes are TRBV5-1 and TRBJ2-6, with unresolved D. The germline gives CDR1 SGHRS, CDR2 YFSETQ. V shed 3 bases and J shed 2 bases, with 12 bases lying between them. The CDR3 is 16 amino acids. In nucleotides, the CDR3 is TGCGCCAGCAGCTCGATAGGGAACACTGGGGCCAACGTCCTGACTTTC. The encoded protein is CASSSIGNTGANVLTF.

This clone was recorded only once. The genes are TRBV5-1 and TRBJ2-5, with D possibly being TRBD2 (7 bases). The CDR3 runs 15 residues. Germline V gives CDR1 SGHRS, CDR2 YFSETQ. Trimming took 6 bases from V and 2 from J, leaving 17 bases between them. CDR3 nucleotide sequence: TGCGCCAGCACCCTTGGCGGGGGCCTTCAAGAGACCCAGTACTTC. This codes for CASTLGGGLQETQYF.

The rearrangement uses TRBV19 and TRBJ2-6, with a possible D match to TRBD2 (6 bases). Trimming removed 7 bases at V and 4 bases at J, with 17 bases between. CDR1 and CDR2 (germline): LNHDA, SQIVND (reference sequence). The CDR3 sequence is 16 residues long. CDR3 coding DNA: TGTGCCAGTAAAGGAGGGTTGGTCCGGGGGGCCAACGTCCTGACTTTC. Translation: CASKGGLVRGANVLTF.

V and J are TRBV5-6 and TRBJ1-3, with unresolved D. This CDR3 is 13 amino acids long. Germline-derived CDR1 and CDR2 are SGHDT and YYEEEE. The CDR3 reads CATSPSSGNTIYF. The CDR3 DNA is TGTGCTACGAGCCCGAGCTCTGGAAACACCATATATTTT.

The chain links TRBV6-5 to TRBJ1-2; possibly TRBD1 for D (5 bases). Trimming left V 6 bases short and J 0 bases short, with 14 bases between. Per the germline V gene, CDR1 is MNHEY and CDR2 is SVGAGI. CDR3 length: 15 amino acids. The CDR3 spells CASSLAGQANYGYTF. CDR3 bases: TGTGCCAGCAGCCTCGCCGGACAAGCTAACTATGGCTACACCTTC.

The chain joins TRBV6-6 to TRBJ1-6; D gene ambiguous. The CDR3 has 14 amino acids. CDR1 and CDR2 from the germline V gene are MNHNY and SVGAGI (reference sequence). The germline V and J ends were trimmed by 2 bases and 0 bases, with 2 bases remaining between them. The CDR3 loop is CASSYSSYNSPLHF. DNA of the CDR3: TGTGCCAGCAGTTACAGCTCCTATAATTCACCCCTCCACTTT.

The chain carries TRBV5-1 and TRBJ2-3; the D gene is possibly TRBD2 (6 bases). V was trimmed by 5 bases and J by 0 bases, leaving 16 bases between them. Germline assignment: CDR1 SGHRS and CDR2 YFSETQ. The CDR3 length is 16 residues. CDR3 sequence: CASSFGYSGSTDTQYF. In DNA, the CDR3 is TGCGCCAGCAGTTTTGGGTATAGCGGAAGCACAGATACGCAGTATTTT. The full variable domain, in which reference TRBV5-1 and TRBJ2-3 provide the parts outside the CDR3, is KAGVTQTPRYLIKTRGQQVTLSCSPISGHRSVSWYQQTPGQGLQFLFEYFSETQRNKGNFPGRFSGRQFSNSRSEMNVSTLELGDSALYLCASSFGYSGSTDTQYFGPGTRLTVL.

The V and J genes are TRBV10-3 and TRBJ1-6; 9 nucleotides line up with TRBD1. Germline loops: CDR1 ENHRY, CDR2 SYGVKD. V dropped 1 base and J dropped 10; count of bases not matched to a gene: 5. The CDR3 is made up of 15 amino acids. The CDR3 nucleotides read TGTGCCATCAGTGAGTTAGGGACAGGGCAATCACCCCTCCACTTT. Its protein is CAISELGTGQSPLHF.

This chain links TRBV6-6 with TRBJ2-5, with 8 nucleotides matching TRBD1. The length of the CDR3 is 12 residues. Germline-derived CDR1 and CDR2 are MNHNY and SVGAGI (reference sequence). Unmatched junction bases numbered 4, after V lost 7 bases and J lost 6 bases. The CDR3 reads CASTRGRQTQYF. DNA for the CDR3: TGTGCCAGCACCAGGGGGCGGCAGACCCAGTACTTC.

The table lists this clone with a count of one. The rearrangement uses TRBV6-1 and TRBJ1-2; possibly TRBD1 for D (5 bases). Deletions cut 11 bases from V and 5 bases from J, with 12 bases between. Per the germline V gene, CDR1 is MNHNS and CDR2 is SASEGT. CDR3 length equals 11 residues. The CDR3 is CAGGELYGYTF. The CDR3 nucleotides read TGTGCCGGGGGGGAACTATATGGCTACACCTTC.

The chain couples TRBV4-1 to TRBJ2-3; D may correspond to TRBD1 or TRBD2 (6 bases each). The length of the CDR3 is 15 residues. Germline CDR1 reads MGHRA; CDR2 reads YSYEKL. Trimming removed 6 bases from V and 4 bases from J, with 17 bases in between. The CDR3 coding sequence is TGCGCCAGCAGACGCATACGGGGGCCAGCAGATACGCAGTATTTT. Its translation is CASRRIRGPADTQYF.

The chain uses TRBV9 and TRBJ2-2; TRBD2 matches 8 bases. CDR1 is SGDLS and CDR2 is YYNGEE in the germline V gene. With 1 base clipped from V and 7 bases from J, the junction kept 9 bases outside the gene matches. This CDR3 has 16 residues. CDR3: CASSVSYGGAVGELFF. The CDR3 DNA reads as TGTGCCAGCAGCGTAAGCTACGGGGGGGCCGTCGGGGAGCTGTTTTTT.

The gene calls are TRBV7-9 and TRBJ2-5, with 7 bases identical to TRBD1. V shed 6 bases and J 5 bases; nucleotides not matched to a gene: 6. Germline lookup yields CDR1 SEHNR and CDR2 FQNEAQ (reference sequence). This CDR3 is 13 amino acids long. CDR3 nucleotides: TGTGCCAGCAGGATTCGACAGGGCGAGACCCAGTACTTC. Protein: CASRIRQGETQYF.

This chain links TRBV5-1 with TRBJ1-6; D gene ambiguous. Per germline, CDR1 SGHRS and CDR2 YFSETQ. Between the trimmed V and J ends, which lost 0 bases and 7 bases, there was a span of 8 bases. The CDR3 is 14 residues long. CDR3 bases: TGCGCCAGCAGCTTGGAGCCCCGCAATTCACCCCTCCACTTT. This translates into CASSLEPRNSPLHF. Full variable domain (remainder filled in from reference TRBV5-1 and TRBJ1-6): KAGVTQTPRYLIKTRGQQVTLSCSPISGHRSVSWYQQTPGQGLQFLFEYFSETQRNKGNFPGRFSGRQFSNSRSEMNVSTLELGDSALYLCASSLEPRNSPLHFGNGTRLTVT.

This clone appeared a single time. The V gene is TRBV10-3, the J gene TRBJ1-5; 7 nucleotides line up with TRBD1. In germline, CDR1 is ENHRY, CDR2 SYGVKD. The V gene end was trimmed by 3 bases and the J gene end by 6 bases; junction bases not matched to a gene: 5. The CDR3 consists of 14 residues. For the CDR3, the DNA is TGTGCCATCAGTGAATCAGGGGGAGCTCAGCCCCAGCATTTT. Amino acids: CAISESGGAQPQHF.

This chain joins TRBV12-5 and TRBJ2-1; D possibly corresponds to TRBD2 (6 bases). V shed 6 bases and J shed 5 bases, with 14 bases lying between them. The CDR3 consists of 14 residues. Germline V gene data show CDR1 as LGHNT and CDR2 as FRNRAP. CDR3: CASGLARVDNEQFF. The CDR3 bases are TGTGCTAGTGGCCTAGCGCGGGTCGACAATGAGCAGTTCTTC.

The rearrangement joins TRBV30 to TRBJ2-1; D gene ambiguous. The germline CDR1 and CDR2 sequences are GTSNPN and SVGIG (reference sequence). This CDR3 region has 13 residues. Trimming took off 2 bases at V and 9 bases at J, with 14 bases between the two ends. CDR3 sequence (DNA): TGTGCCTGGAGTAACGTAGGGTACGGTGAGCAGTTCTTC. This sequence encodes CAWSNVGYGEQFF.

The rearrangement uses TRBV7-2 and TRBJ2-3; D is possibly TRBD1 or TRBD2 (6 bases each). CDR3 size: 16 residues. Per the germline V gene, CDR1 is SGHTA and CDR2 is FQGNSA. With 2 bases removed from V and 3 bases from J, the gap between germline ends came to 15 bases. The CDR3 protein is CASSLTRGVGTDTQYF. The CDR3 nucleotides read TGTGCCAGCAGCTTAACGAGGGGGGTTGGAACAGATACGCAGTATTTT.

The chain carries TRBV10-3 and TRBJ2-5, with a tentative D call TRBD2 (6 bases). The germline V and J ends were trimmed by 11 bases and 2 bases, with 15 bases remaining between them. Per the germline V gene, CDR1 is ENHRY and CDR2 is SYGVKD. CDR3 length equals 13 residues. CDR3 in amino acids: CACAWDSQETQYF. The CDR3 DNA reads TGTGCCTGCGCCTGGGACTCGCAAGAGACCCAGTACTTC.

J is TRBJ2-1 and V is TRBV7-2, with D perhaps matching TRBD2 (5 bases). Looked up from germline, CDR1 is SGHTA and CDR2 is FQGNSA. The V gene lost 4 bases and the J gene lost 7 bases, with 11 bases spanning the gap. The length of the CDR3 is 13 residues. The CDR3 nucleotides are TGTGCCAGCAGCTCGTGGACTGCGAATGAGCAGTTCTTC. Its translation: CASSSWTANEQFF.

The rearrangement links TRBV18 to TRBJ1-2; 9 bases line up with TRBD1. The length of the CDR3 is 14 residues. Germline V gives CDR1 KGHSH, CDR2 LQKENI. J was trimmed by 6 bases and V by 3 bases; bases with no gene match: 5. Here the CDR3 reads CASSPGTGNNGYTF. The DNA for the CDR3 is TGTGCCAGCTCACCTGGGACAGGGAATAATGGCTACACCTTC.

The J gene is TRBJ1-2, the V gene TRBV4-1, with D unresolved. Germline lookup yields CDR1 MGHRA and CDR2 YSYEKL. CDR3 length equals 15 residues. V was shortened by 0 bases and J by 4 bases, with 12 bases between the two germline ends. CDR3 region: CASSQEKGRFYGYTF. CDR3 nucleotides: TGCGCCAGCAGCCAAGAAAAGGGCAGGTTCTATGGCTACACCTTC.

This clone was observed once. V and J are TRBV5-6 and TRBJ2-3; D uncertain. The CDR3 extends over 13 amino acids. The V end lost 4 bases, the J end lost 4 bases, and 10 bases lay between the germline ends. Looked up from germline, CDR1 is SGHDT and CDR2 is YYEEEE. CDR3 amino acids: CASSPQASDTQYF. The CDR3 DNA follows: TGTGCCAGCAGCCCCCAGGCGTCAGATACGCAGTATTTT.

The table lists this clone with a count of one. The chain carries TRBV7-9 and TRBJ1-2, with D maybe TRBD1 (6 bases). Between the trimmed V and J ends, which lost 3 bases and 2 bases, there was a span of 10 bases. This CDR3 spans 14 amino acids. Germline V gene data show CDR1 as SEHNR and CDR2 as FQNEAQ (reference sequence). This CDR3 reads CASSFPGQNYGYTF. The CDR3 DNA reads TGTGCCAGCAGCTTCCCTGGACAGAACTATGGCTACACCTTC.

The chain carries TRBV2 and TRBJ2-3; D uncertain. CDR1 is SNHLY, CDR2 FYNNEI, per germline. This CDR3 spans 13 amino acids. V was cut by 6 bases and J by 4 bases, with 11 bases left in between. The CDR3 DNA follows: TGTGCCAGCAGCCGGTACATGCCAGATACGCAGTATTTT. It translates to CASSRYMPDTQYF.

The chain couples TRBV10-3 to TRBJ2-1; D may match TRBD1 or TRBD2 (6 bases each). Germline V gene data show CDR1 as ENHRY and CDR2 as SYGVKD. The germline V and J ends were trimmed by 2 bases and 8 bases, with 10 bases remaining between them. The CDR3 is made up of 13 amino acids. CDR3 nucleotides: TGTGCCATCAGTGAGGGGGGGCCGGATGAGCAGTTCTTC. This gives the protein CAISEGGPDEQFF.

The gene calls are TRBV5-6 and TRBJ2-5; 8 positions agree with TRBD2. Germline CDR1 reads SGHDT; CDR2 reads YYEEEE. V shed 4 bases, J shed 0 bases, and the junction held 8 bases outside the gene matches. This CDR3 has 16 amino acids. CDR3 protein: CASSPSGGRYQETQYF. For the CDR3, the DNA is TGTGCCAGCAGCCCAAGCGGGGGCCGATACCAAGAGACCCAGTACTTC.

The rearrangement links TRBV20-1 to TRBJ1-2; D unresolved. The CDR3 has 11 residues. Trimming cost V 6 bases and J 8 bases, with 13 bases left between them. Per the germline V gene, CDR1 is DFQATT and CDR2 is SNEGSKA (reference sequence). The chain's CDR3 is CSAPQGWGYTF. CDR3 coding DNA: TGCAGTGCGCCTCAAGGCTGGGGCTACACCTTC.

The genes are TRBV5-5 and TRBJ1-2, with 7 bases aligning to TRBD1. The ends lost 4 bases at V and 3 bases at J; junction bases unmatched: 3. There are 13 residues in the CDR3. Germline V gene lookup returns CDR1 SGHKS and CDR2 YYEKEE (reference sequence). CDR3 protein: CASSATGDYGYTF. CDR3 coding DNA: TGTGCCAGCAGCGCAACAGGGGACTATGGCTACACCTTC.

The chain uses TRBV5-1 and TRBJ1-1; 7 positions agree with TRBD1. The CDR3 totals 14 residues. V was clipped by 4 bases and J by 3 bases; unmatched bases: 6. The germline V gene has CDR1 SGHRS and CDR2 YFSETQ. The CDR3, as DNA: TGCGCCAGCAGCGGGATAACAGGGGACACTGAAGCTTTCTTT. This gives the protein CASSGITGDTEAFF.

This chain joins TRBV5-5 and TRBJ1-4, with TRBD1 matching 7 bases. Germline V CDR1 and CDR2: SGHKS, YYEKEE (reference sequence). CDR3 length: 17 amino acids. With V trimmed by 0 bases and J by 1 base, 6 bases remained unmatched. CDR3 DNA: TGTGCCAGCAGCTTGGGACAGGGATTCGAAACTAATGAAAAACTGTTTTTT. Residues: CASSLGQGFETNEKLFF.

On this clone: Germline and junction disagree at one end, which may indicate a read error. CDR3 DNA: TGTGCTAGCAGCCTGACTAGCGGGGGCTGGGAGACCCAGTACTTC. Translating it yields CASSLTSGGWETQYF. V and J are TRBV7-7 and TRBJ2-5; 12 bases map to TRBD2. The CDR3 has 15 amino acids. Germline V gene data show CDR1 as SSHAT and CDR2 as FNYEAQ (reference sequence).